This T cell receptor beta chain emerged from a study of T cell repertoires in cytomegalovirus infection. Study overall: HLA-C-restricted CMV epitopes, recently identified, and well-studied HLA-B-restricted ones were used by the study. Whole-study results and caveats: Summed public TCR beta family frequency identified CMV carriers bearing the relevant HLA. HLA-C-restricted CMV-specific TCR beta clonotypes prevailed in the ex vivo response.

TCRdb passed the reads through MiXCR, listing each CDR3 protein once. The sample comprises tens of thousands of distinct CDR3 sequences, around 20% of which are singletons, and approximately 68% rests with the top ten. The CDR3 is made up of 13 amino acids. The V gene end was trimmed by 2 bases and the J gene end by 5 bases; junction bases not matched to a gene: 1. Germline loops: CDR1 LGHNA, CDR2 YSLEER. For this clonotype: The target antigen is unknown.

The genes are TRBV4-3 and TRBJ1-1, with 8 bases that match TRBD1. The sample here was CD8+ T cells from cultured PBMCs, taken from culture after CMV antigen stimulation. The receptor was derived from a human donor in good health (CMV status not recorded). Some clones in this sample may be carry-over from other donors' samples. The CDR3 protein is CASSQNRGTEAFF. The CDR3 DNA sequence: TGCGCCAGCAGCCAAAACAGGGGGACTGAAGCTTTCTTT.